The T cell receptor beta chain under discussion was sequenced for a study of CD8 T cells in Susac syndrome. This CDR3 spans 16 amino acids. J gave up 4 bases and V 4 bases, and 5 bases lay outside the gene matches. Germline V gene sequence: CDR1 KGHDR, CDR2 SFDVKD. Reverse transcription of roughly 0.45 to 1 ug RNA was performed with random hexamers. TCRdb re-analysed the immunoSEQ multiplex PCR reads in MiXCR, keeping a single row per CDR3 protein. This table holds under 250,000 distinct CDR3 sequences, less than 95% found once. The J gene is TRBJ2-3, the V gene TRBV24-1; TRBD2 matches at 12 bases. Sequenced material: CD4+ T cells from PBMCs. This TCR was recovered from a human donor with Susac syndrome. The CDR3 sequence is CATSDLSSGGADTQYF. CDR3 bases: TGTGCCACCAGTGACCTGTCTAGCGGGGGGGCAGATACGCAGTATTTT.